Each of the 20 T cell receptor beta chains below was sequenced from the same sample in a study of blood T cell repertoires in COVID-19. The protocol was immunoSEQ multiplex PCR, while the TCRdb copy is restricted to in-frame clones and leaves out a portion. Of under 250,000 clones listed, about nine tenths were seen once; the top ten hold roughly 12%. The sample was peripheral blood. These receptor sequences come from a man between 50 and 59 years old with COVID-19, enrolled during active disease.

The rearrangement uses TRBV2 and TRBJ2-2; 7 bases match TRBD1. The V gene's germline CDR1 is SNHLY and CDR2 FYNNEI. The CDR3 has 15 amino acids. V lost 6 bases to trimming and J lost 3 bases; unmatched junction nucleotides: 7. CDR3 bases: TGTGCCAGCAGCGTAGGGGACAGATACACCGGGGAGCTGTTTTTT. Its translation: CASSVGDRYTGELFF.

Only a few counts were recorded for this clone. The chain joins TRBV7-9 to TRBJ2-5; D might be TRBD1 (5 bases). V lost 7 bases to trimming and J lost 3 bases, with 18 bases between them. The CDR3 runs 15 residues. The germline CDR1 and CDR2 sequences are SEHNR and FQNEAQ (reference sequence). CDR3 amino acids: CASTVPAGLEETQYF. CDR3 coding DNA: TGTGCCAGCACCGTCCCCGCAGGGTTGGAAGAGACCCAGTACTTC.

The rearrangement joins TRBV29-1 to TRBJ1-1, with D uncertain. CDR3 length: 10 amino acids. Trimming stripped 6 bases from V and 0 bases from J, with 2 bases between. CDR1 and CDR2 from the germline V gene are SQVTM and ANQGSEA. CDR3: CSVVNTEAFF. In DNA, the CDR3 is TGCAGCGTCGTGAACACTGAAGCTTTCTTT.

The gene calls are TRBV27 and TRBJ2-7, with 9 bases that match TRBD1. J lost 4 bases, V lost 4 bases, and 2 bases had no gene match. This CDR3 has 13 residues. Germline V lookup: CDR1 MNHEY, CDR2 SMNVEV (reference sequence). The CDR3 DNA sequence: TGTGCCAGCAGTTGGGACAGGGATTACGAGCAGTACTTC. Amino acids: CASSWDRDYEQYF.

The J gene is TRBJ2-7, the V gene TRBV29-1; 9 bases fit TRBD1. Germline CDR1 SQVTM, CDR2 ANQGSEA. Trimming at V came to 7 bases and at J to 2 bases, leaving 3 bases not matched to a gene. The CDR3 totals 12 residues. CDR3 nucleotides: TGCAGCGCCGGGACAGGGCCCTACGAGCAGTACTTC. This encodes CSAGTGPYEQYF.

This clone has a handful of counts. The rearrangement joins TRBV2 to TRBJ1-5; no clear D gene. The CDR3 has 14 amino acids. Germline V gene lookup returns CDR1 SNHLY and CDR2 FYNNEI. Trimming stripped 3 bases from V and 1 base from J, with 7 bases between. CDR3 sequence: CASSDVASNQPQHF. In DNA form, the CDR3 reads TGTGCCAGCAGTGATGTGGCCAGCAATCAGCCCCAGCATTTT.

This clone is a singleton in its sample. The chain couples TRBV2 to TRBJ2-7; D is possibly TRBD2 (6 bases). In germline, CDR1 is SNHLY, CDR2 FYNNEI. The CDR3 spans 13 residues. V lost 5 bases and J 6 bases, leaving 14 bases between the germline ends. For the CDR3, the DNA is TGTGCCAGCAGTATGGGGGGAGGAGGCGAGCAGTACTTC. This sequence encodes CASSMGGGGEQYF.

This chain links TRBV13 with TRBJ1-4; TRBD1 agrees at 7 bases. Germline V lookup: CDR1 PRHDT, CDR2 FYEKMQ (reference sequence). The CDR3 loop spans 17 amino acids. V dropped 5 bases and J dropped 8; count of bases not matched to a gene: 17. The CDR3 bases are TGTGCCAGCAGCCTCGGACAGGATTTTAGGGCGAGGGAAAAACTGTTTTTT. It is translated as CASSLGQDFRAREKLFF.

The chain employs TRBV7-8 and TRBJ2-5, with D possibly being TRBD2 (6 bases). V lost 0 bases, J lost 1 base, and 6 bases lay in between. This CDR3 is built from 14 residues. Germline V gene sequence: CDR1 SGHVS, CDR2 FQNEAQ. The CDR3 is CASSLARGQETQYF. The CDR3 bases are TGTGCCAGCAGCTTAGCGCGGGGCCAAGAGACCCAGTACTTC.

Notes on this clone: One end of the junction does not line up with germline, which may come from a read error. This rearrangement joins TRBV6-6 to TRBJ1-3, with 12 bases that match TRBD1. Germline V gene sequence: CDR1 MNHNY, CDR2 SVGAGI (reference sequence). The CDR3 is 16 amino acids. CDR3 protein: CASSGGGQGAGNTIYF. The CDR3 region has the DNA TGTGCCAGCAGTGGAGGGGGACAGGGGGCTGGTAACACCATATATTTT.

The chain employs TRBV7-3 and TRBJ2-5, with TRBD1 identical over 8 bases. V gave up 5 bases and J gave up 5 bases; unmatched junction bases: 10. Germline assignment: CDR1 SGHTA and CDR2 FQGTGA. There are 15 residues in the CDR3. In nucleotides, the CDR3 is TGTGCCAGCAGCCCGAGGGCAGGGGGCGGGGAGACCCAGTACTTC. Its protein is CASSPRAGGGETQYF.

The rearrangement uses TRBV12-5 and TRBJ1-2; maybe TRBD1 (5 bases). Trimming shortened V by 6 bases and J by 5 bases, and 16 bases separated the two germline ends. This CDR3 has 14 residues. CDR1 is LGHNT and CDR2 is FRNRAP in the germline V gene. This CDR3 is CASGLGGVSYGYTF. The DNA of the CDR3 is TGTGCTAGTGGCCTCGGGGGGGTGAGTTATGGCTACACCTTC.

V and J are TRBV27 and TRBJ2-2, with 10 bases that match TRBD1. The CDR3 has 14 amino acids. The junction had 7 bases not matched to a gene; V was cut back by 8 bases and J by 7 bases. CDR1 is MNHEY, CDR2 SMNVEV, per germline (reference sequence). The CDR3 DNA is TGTGCCAGCTCGCCGGGACAGGGGTTCGGGGAGCTGTTTTTT. Protein: CASSPGQGFGELFF.

The chain couples TRBV25-1 to TRBJ2-7; the match to TRBD1 covers 9 bases. CDR3 length: 13 amino acids. V gave up 8 bases and J gave up 6 bases; unmatched junction bases: 8. The germline V gene encodes CDR1 MGHDK and CDR2 SYGVNS. Here the CDR3 reads CASGRQGVSEQYF. CDR3 DNA: TGTGCCAGCGGAAGACAGGGGGTCTCCGAGCAGTACTTC.

The rearrangement uses TRBV6-1 and TRBJ1-4, with 7 nucleotides matching TRBD1. CDR3 length: 17 residues. Germline CDR1 and CDR2: MNHNS and SASEGT. J was trimmed by 5 bases and V by 1 base; bases with no gene match: 10. The CDR3, as DNA: TGTGCCAGCAGTGAAGTCTGGCAGGGGGTAGGGAATGAAAAACTGTTTTTT. Its translation is CASSEVWQGVGNEKLFF.

The chain has TRBV7-9 and TRBJ2-1, with TRBD2 matching over 13 bases. The ends lost 5 bases at V and 6 bases at J; junction bases unmatched: 4. The germline V gene has CDR1 SEHNR and CDR2 FQNEAQ (reference sequence). The CDR3 consists of 15 residues. CDR3 in amino acids: CASSPRTSGSNEQFF. CDR3 DNA: TGTGCCAGCAGCCCCCGGACTAGCGGGAGCAATGAGCAGTTCTTC.

J is TRBJ1-5 and V is TRBV7-2; D is possibly TRBD1 (6 bases). Germline V CDR1 and CDR2: SGHTA, FQGNSA. CDR3 length: 15 amino acids. Trimming removed 2 bases at V and 4 bases at J, with 12 bases between. In nucleotides, the CDR3 is TGTGCCAGCAGCTTAAGTGGGGGCTCGAATCAGCCCCAGCATTTT. It translates to CASSLSGGSNQPQHF.

The chain joins TRBV18 to TRBJ2-7, with 10 nucleotides matching TRBD2. Germline CDR1 KGHSH, CDR2 LQKENI. The V and J ends lost 0 bases and 3 bases, in that order; junction bases with no gene match: 5. CDR3 size: 16 residues. Here the CDR3 DNA reads TGTGCCAGCTCACCACCGTCTAGCGGGGGCCACTACGAGCAGTACTTC. This gives the protein CASSPPSSGGHYEQYF.

This clone appeared a few times. In nucleotides, the CDR3 is TGCAGCGCTGGGACTAGCGGGAGTTTCTACAAGTCCTACGAGCAGTACTTC. Its translation is CSAGTSGSFYKSYEQYF. The V gene is TRBV29-1, the J gene TRBJ2-7; 14 bases are shared with TRBD2. J was trimmed by 1 base and V by 7 bases; bases with no gene match: 12. The CDR3 length is 17 residues. Germline values: CDR1 SQVTM, CDR2 ANQGSEA.

The gene calls are TRBV5-6 and TRBJ1-2; D perhaps matches TRBD1 (5 bases). V lost 0 bases to trimming and J lost 7 bases, with 13 bases between them. The CDR3 is 14 residues long. CDR1 and CDR2 from the germline V gene are SGHDT and YYEEEE. Written as DNA, the CDR3 is TGTGCCAGCAGCTTGGCCGGCAGGGCGACTGGCTACACCTTC. Its translation is CASSLAGRATGYTF.